The T cell receptor beta chain described here comes from a study of shared clonotypes between healthy human individuals. Study-wide background: The people who gave samples were two women and a few men aged 18 to 49.

In the case of this clone: Its antigen is not identified.

Whole-study findings and limits: Shared clonotypes: 4.5% to 5% naive CD4, about 3.5% naive CD8, around 2.2% memory CD4, about 0.41% memory CD8. The researchers took only blood, and tissue repertoires probably look different.

Original analysis: Filtering differed because ImmunoSEQ produced junction-only sequences that carried no quality scores. TCRdb's table, derived via immunoSEQ multiplex PCR, lists solely in-frame clones and lacks some. D and trimming were read from the DNA, whereas the V and J calls and clone size are those reported in that table. This table holds under 1,100,000 clones, about 75% found once. This clonotype was sampled from a man aged 18-30 years in good health. What was sequenced was memory CD4+ T cells sorted from blood. Subset noted: CD45RA-negative fraction.

The CDR3, as DNA: TGTGCCAGCAGTGATCAGGGGGAGACCCAGTACTTC. Its protein product is CASSDQGETQYF. This rearrangement joins TRBV6-1 to TRBJ2-5; TRBD1 is a possible D gene (6 bases). V was clipped by 3 bases and J by 5 bases, with 7 bases between them. Per the germline V gene, CDR1 is MNHNS and CDR2 is SASEGT. This CDR3 has 12 amino acids.